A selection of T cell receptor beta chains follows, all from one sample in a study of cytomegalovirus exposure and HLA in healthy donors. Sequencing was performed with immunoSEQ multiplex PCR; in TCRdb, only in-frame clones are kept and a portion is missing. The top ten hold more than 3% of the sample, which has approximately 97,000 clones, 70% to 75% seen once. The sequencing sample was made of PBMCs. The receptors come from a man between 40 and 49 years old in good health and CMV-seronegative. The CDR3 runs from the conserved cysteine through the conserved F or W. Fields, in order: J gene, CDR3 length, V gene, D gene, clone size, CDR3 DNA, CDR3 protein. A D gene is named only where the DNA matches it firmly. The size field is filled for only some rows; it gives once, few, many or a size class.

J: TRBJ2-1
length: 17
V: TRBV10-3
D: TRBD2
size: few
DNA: TGTGCCATCAGTGAGTCGCTAGCGGGGGGATTAAAAAATGAGCAGTTCTTC
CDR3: CAISESLAGGLKNEQFF

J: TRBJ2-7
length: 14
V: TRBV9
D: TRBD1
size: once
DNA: TGTGCCAGCAGCGGAGGACAGGGGACCTACGAGCAGTACTTC
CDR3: CASSGGQGTYEQYF

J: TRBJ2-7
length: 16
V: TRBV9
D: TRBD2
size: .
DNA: TGTGCCAGCAGCGTAGTAGTCGGACTAGGAAAAGGCGAGCAGTACTTC
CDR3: CASSVVVGLGKGEQYF

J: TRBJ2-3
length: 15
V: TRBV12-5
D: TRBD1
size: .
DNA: TGTGCTAGTGGGCCGGGACAGGGGGCTACAGATACGCAGTATTTT
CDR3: CASGPGQGATDTQYF

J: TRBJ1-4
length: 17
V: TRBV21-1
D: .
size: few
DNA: TGTGCCAGCAGCCTCCGAAGTGGAGCCACCTCTAATGAAAAACTGTTTTTT
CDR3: CASSLRSGATSNEKLFF

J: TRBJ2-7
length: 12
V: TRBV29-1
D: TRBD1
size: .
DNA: TGCAGCGTTGTGGACAGGGAAGTCGAGCAGTACTTC
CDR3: CSVVDREVEQYF

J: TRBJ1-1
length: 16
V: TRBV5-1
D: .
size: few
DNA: TGCGCCAGCAGCTTGTATCTCCCGGACACAAACACTGAAGCTTTCTTT
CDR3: CASSLYLPDTNTEAFF

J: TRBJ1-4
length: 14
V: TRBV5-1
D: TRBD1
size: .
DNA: TGCGCCAGCAGCCCAGGGGGATTCAGTGAAAAACTGTTTTTT
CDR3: CASSPGGFSEKLFF

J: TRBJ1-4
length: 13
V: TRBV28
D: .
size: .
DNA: TGTGCCAGCACAACCGGAGGGGCTGAAAAACTGTTTTTT
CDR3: CASTTGGAEKLFF

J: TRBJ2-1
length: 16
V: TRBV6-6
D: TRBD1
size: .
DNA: TGTGCCAGCAGTTTGAGGACAGGGATTTACTACAATGAGCAGTTCTTC
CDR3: CASSLRTGIYYNEQFF

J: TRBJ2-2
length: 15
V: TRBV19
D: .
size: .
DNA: TGTGCCAGTAGGTCCGGGTCACTAAGGACCGGGGAGCTGTTTTTT
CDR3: CASRSGSLRTGELFF

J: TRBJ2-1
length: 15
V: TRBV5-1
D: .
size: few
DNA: TGCGCCAGCAGCCCCATGGGGCCGTCGTACAATGAGCAGTTCTTC
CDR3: CASSPMGPSYNEQFF

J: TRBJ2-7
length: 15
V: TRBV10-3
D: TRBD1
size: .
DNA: TGTGCCATCAGTGACACACAGGGGTCGCGGTACGAGCAGTACTTC
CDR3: CAISDTQGSRYEQYF

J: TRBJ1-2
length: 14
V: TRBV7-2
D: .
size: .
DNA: TGTGCCAGCAGCTTAGTGTCAGGGATGGAAGGCTACACCTTC
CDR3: CASSLVSGMEGYTF

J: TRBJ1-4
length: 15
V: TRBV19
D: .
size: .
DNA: TGTGCCAGTAGTACCTACCAGGGCCCAAATGAAAAACTGTTTTTT
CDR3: CASSTYQGPNEKLFF

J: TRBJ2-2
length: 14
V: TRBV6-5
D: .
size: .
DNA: TGTGCCAGCAGCCTGGGACTCGGCACCGGGGAGCTGTTTTTT
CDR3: CASSLGLGTGELFF

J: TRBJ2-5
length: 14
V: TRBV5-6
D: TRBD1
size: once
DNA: TGTGTCAGCAGCTCACAGGGGGCGCAGGGAACCCAGTACTTC
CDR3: CVSSSQGAQGTQYF

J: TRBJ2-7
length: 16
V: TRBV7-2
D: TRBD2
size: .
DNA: TGTGCCAGCAGCCACCACAGCGGGGGGATTTCCTACGAGCAGTACTTC
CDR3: CASSHHSGGISYEQYF

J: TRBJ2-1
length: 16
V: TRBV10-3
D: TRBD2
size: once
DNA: TGTGCCATCAGTGAGTTTAGCGGGGGGATTGTCGATGAGCAGTTCTTC
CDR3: CAISEFSGGIVDEQFF

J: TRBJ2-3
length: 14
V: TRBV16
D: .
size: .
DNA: TGTGCCAGCGCTAGTCCAGAATACACAGATACGCAGTATTTT
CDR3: CASASPEYTDTQYF

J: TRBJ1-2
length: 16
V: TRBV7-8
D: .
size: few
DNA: TGTGCCAGCAGCCCAAGAAGGACTCGGATTAACTATGGCTACACCTTC
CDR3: CASSPRRTRINYGYTF

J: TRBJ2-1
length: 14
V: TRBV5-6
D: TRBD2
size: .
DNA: TGTGCCAGCAGTTTAGGGACTAGCGACAATGAGCAGTTCTTC
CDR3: CASSLGTSDNEQFF

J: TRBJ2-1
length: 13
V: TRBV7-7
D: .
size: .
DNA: TGTGCCAGCAGTCCGGGCTCCTACAATGAGCAGTTCTTC
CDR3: CASSPGSYNEQFF

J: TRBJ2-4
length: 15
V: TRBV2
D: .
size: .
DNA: TGTGCCAGCAGGGAAAGGGGGTTAGCCAAAAACATTCAGTACTTC
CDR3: CASRERGLAKNIQYF

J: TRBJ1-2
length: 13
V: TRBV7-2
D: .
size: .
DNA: TGTGCCAGCAGCCCGACAGTGAACTATGGCTACACCTTC
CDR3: CASSPTVNYGYTF

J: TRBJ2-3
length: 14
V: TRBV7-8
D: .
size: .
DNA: TGTGCCAGCAGCACCCGTTTGGGGCCAGATACGCAGTATTTT
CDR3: CASSTRLGPDTQYF

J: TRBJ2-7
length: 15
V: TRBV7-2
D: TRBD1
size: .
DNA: TGTGCCAGCAGCTTAGCGACGGGACAGTCCTACGAGCAGTACTTC
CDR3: CASSLATGQSYEQYF

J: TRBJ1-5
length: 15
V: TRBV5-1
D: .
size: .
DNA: TGCGCCAGCAGCTTGGAAGGGGGGGGAAATCAGCCCCAGCATTTT
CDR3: CASSLEGGGNQPQHF

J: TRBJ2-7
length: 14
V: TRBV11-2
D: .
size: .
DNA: TGTGCCAGCAGCCTAACAGGGGGGGCCTACGAGCAGTACTTC
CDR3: CASSLTGGAYEQYF

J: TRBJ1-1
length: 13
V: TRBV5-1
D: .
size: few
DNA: TGCGCCAGCACCGACACGACGAACACTGAAGCTTTCTTT
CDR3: CASTDTTNTEAFF

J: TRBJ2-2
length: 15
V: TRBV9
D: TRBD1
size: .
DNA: TGTGCCAGCAGCGCCAGGGGGTACAACACCGGGGAGCTGTTTTTT
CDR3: CASSARGYNTGELFF

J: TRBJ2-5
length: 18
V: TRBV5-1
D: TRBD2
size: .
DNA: TGCGCCAGCAGCTTGGTTTCTAGCGGACATTGGTACCAAGAGACCCAGTACTTC
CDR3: CASSLVSSGHWYQETQYF

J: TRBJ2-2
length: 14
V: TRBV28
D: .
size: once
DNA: TGTGCCAGCAGTTTTGACACCTACACCGGGGAGCTGTTTTTT
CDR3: CASSFDTYTGELFF

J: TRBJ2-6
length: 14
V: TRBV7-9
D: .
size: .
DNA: TGTGCCAGCTCTAGTTTCTCTGGGGCCAACGTCCTGACTTTC
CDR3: CASSSFSGANVLTF

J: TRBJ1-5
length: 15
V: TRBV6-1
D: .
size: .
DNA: TGTGCCAGCACCGGGCAACCTAGCGGCAATCAGCCCCAGCATTTT
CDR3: CASTGQPSGNQPQHF

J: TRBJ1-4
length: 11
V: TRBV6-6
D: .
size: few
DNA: TGTGCGTCGGGTCCTAATGAAAAACTGTTTTTT
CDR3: CASGPNEKLFF

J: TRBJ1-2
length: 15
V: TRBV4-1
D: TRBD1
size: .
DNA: TGCGCCAGCAGCCAACTTCTACAGGGGGCGTCGGGCTACACCTTC
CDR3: CASSQLLQGASGYTF

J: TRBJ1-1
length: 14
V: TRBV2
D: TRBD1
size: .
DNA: TGTGCCACCAGACAGGGCCTCCTGAACACTGAAGCTTTATTT
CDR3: CATRQGLLNTEALF

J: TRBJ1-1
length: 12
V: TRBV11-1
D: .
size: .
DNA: TGTGCCAGCAGCTTAGCGTGGGGCGAAGCTTTCTTT
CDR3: CASSLAWGEAFF

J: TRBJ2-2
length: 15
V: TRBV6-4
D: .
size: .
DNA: TGTGCCAGCAGTAGAGACAGGTTGAACACCGGGGAGCTGTTTTTT
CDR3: CASSRDRLNTGELFF

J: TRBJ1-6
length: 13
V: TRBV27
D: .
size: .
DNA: TGTGCCAGCAGTTTACGCAGGGCGTCACCCCTCCACTTT
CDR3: CASSLRRASPLHF

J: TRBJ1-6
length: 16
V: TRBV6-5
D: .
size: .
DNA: TGTGCCAGCAGTTACGAAAGGCGGCAGACCAATTCACCCCTCCACTTT
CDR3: CASSYERRQTNSPLHF

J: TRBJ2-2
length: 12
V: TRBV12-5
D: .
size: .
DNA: TGTGCTAGTGGTCGGAGCACCGGGGAGCTGTTTTTT
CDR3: CASGRSTGELFF

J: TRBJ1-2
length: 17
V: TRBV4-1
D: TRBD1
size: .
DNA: TGCGCCAGCAGCCACCCTATCCCTAGGACAGGGGGAGGTGGCTACACCTTC
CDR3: CASSHPIPRTGGGGYTF

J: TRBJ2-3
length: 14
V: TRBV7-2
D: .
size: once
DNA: TGTGCCAGCAGCTTAGTAGCCTACACAGATACGCAGTATTTT
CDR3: CASSLVAYTDTQYF

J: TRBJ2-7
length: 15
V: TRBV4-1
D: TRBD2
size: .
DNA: TGCGCCAGCAGCCCCATATTCGGAGCGGGGTACGAGCAGTACTTC
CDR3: CASSPIFGAGYEQYF

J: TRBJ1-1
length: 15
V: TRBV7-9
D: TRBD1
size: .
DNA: TGTGCCAGCACTCAGGGGGCAGCGATGAACACTGAAGCTTTCTTT
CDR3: CASTQGAAMNTEAFF

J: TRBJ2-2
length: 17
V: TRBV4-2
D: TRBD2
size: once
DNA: TGTGCCAGCAGCCCTCAACCCGGGACTAGCCCTGGCGGGGAGCTGTTTTTT
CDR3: CASSPQPGTSPGGELFF

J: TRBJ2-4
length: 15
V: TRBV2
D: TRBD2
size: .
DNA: TGTGCCAAGGAAAGGCAGAGCGGGGGGAAAAACATTCAGTACTTC
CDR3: CAKERQSGGKNIQYF

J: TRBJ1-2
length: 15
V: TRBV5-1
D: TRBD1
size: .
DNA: TGCGCCAGCAGCTTCTTGGGACAGGGCGACTATGGCTACACCTTC
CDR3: CASSFLGQGDYGYTF

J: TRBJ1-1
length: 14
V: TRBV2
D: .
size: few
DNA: TGTGCCAGCAGTCCAGACATGGCGAACACTGAAGCTTTCTTT
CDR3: CASSPDMANTEAFF

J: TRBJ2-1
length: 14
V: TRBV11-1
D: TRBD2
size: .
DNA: TGTGCCAGCAGCCCGCGGGGGGGTAAGAATGAGCAGTTCTTC
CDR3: CASSPRGGKNEQFF

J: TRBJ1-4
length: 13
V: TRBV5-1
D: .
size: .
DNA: TGCGCCAGCTGCAGGGCCAGTGGGGAAAAACTGTTTTTT
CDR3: CASCRASGEKLFF